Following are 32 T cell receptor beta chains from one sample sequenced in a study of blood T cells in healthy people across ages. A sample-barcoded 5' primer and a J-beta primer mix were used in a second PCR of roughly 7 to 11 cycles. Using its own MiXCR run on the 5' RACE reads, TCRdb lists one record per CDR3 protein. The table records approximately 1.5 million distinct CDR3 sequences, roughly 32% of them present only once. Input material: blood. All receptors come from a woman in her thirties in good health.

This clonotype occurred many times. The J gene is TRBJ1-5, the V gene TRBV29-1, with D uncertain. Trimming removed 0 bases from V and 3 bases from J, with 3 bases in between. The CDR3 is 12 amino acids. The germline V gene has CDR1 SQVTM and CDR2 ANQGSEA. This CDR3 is CSVEDNNQPQHF. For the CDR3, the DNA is TGCAGCGTTGAAGACAACAATCAGCCCCAGCATTTT.

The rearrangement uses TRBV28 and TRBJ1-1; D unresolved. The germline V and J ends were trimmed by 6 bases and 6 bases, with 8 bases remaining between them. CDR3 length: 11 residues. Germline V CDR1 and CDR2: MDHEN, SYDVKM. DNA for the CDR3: TGTGCCAGCAGGTGGTGGGCTGAAGCTTTCTTT. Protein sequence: CASRWWAEAFF.

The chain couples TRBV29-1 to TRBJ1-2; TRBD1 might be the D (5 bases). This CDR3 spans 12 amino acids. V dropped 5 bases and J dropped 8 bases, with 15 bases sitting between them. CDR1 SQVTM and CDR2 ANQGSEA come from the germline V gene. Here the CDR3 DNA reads TGCAGCGTTCCAACCGGGGCGTCGGGCTACACCTTC. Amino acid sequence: CSVPTGASGYTF.

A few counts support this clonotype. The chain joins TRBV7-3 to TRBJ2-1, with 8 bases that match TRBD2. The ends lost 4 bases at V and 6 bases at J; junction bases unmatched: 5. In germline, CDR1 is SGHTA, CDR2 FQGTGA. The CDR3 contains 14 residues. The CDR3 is CASSSGRGANEQFF. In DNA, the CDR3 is TGTGCCAGCAGCTCAGGGCGGGGGGCCAATGAGCAGTTCTTC.

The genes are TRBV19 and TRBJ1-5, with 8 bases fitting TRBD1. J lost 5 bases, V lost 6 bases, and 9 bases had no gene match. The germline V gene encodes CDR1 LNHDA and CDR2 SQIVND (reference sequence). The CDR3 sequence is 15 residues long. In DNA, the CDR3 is TGTGCCAGTAGCCAACCAGGGGGCGCTCATCAGCCCCAGCATTTT. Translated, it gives CASSQPGGAHQPQHF.

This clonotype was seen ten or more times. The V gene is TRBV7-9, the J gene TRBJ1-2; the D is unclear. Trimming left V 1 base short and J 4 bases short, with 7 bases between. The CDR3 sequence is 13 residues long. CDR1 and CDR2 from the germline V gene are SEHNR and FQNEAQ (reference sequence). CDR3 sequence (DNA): TGTGCCAGCAGCTTAGATAGCATCTATGGCTACACCTTC. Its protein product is CASSLDSIYGYTF.

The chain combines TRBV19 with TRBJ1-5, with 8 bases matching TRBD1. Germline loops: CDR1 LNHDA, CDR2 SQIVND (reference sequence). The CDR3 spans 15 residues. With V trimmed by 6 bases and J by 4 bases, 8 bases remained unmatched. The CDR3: CASRLDRAANQPQHF. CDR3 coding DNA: TGTGCCAGTAGACTGGACAGGGCGGCGAATCAGCCCCAGCATTTT.

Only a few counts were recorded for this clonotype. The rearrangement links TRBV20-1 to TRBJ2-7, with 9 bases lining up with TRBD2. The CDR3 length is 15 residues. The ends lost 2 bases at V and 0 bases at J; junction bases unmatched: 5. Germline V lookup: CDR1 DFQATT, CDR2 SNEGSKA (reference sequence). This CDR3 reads CSARPGLALSYEQYF. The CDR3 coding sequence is TGCAGTGCTAGACCGGGACTAGCCCTCTCCTACGAGCAGTACTTC.

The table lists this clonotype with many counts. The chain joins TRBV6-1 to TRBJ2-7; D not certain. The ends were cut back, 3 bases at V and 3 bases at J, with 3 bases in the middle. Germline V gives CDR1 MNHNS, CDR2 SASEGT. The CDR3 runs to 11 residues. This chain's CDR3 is CASSDNYEQYF. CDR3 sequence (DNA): TGTGCCAGCAGTGACAACTACGAGCAGTACTTC.

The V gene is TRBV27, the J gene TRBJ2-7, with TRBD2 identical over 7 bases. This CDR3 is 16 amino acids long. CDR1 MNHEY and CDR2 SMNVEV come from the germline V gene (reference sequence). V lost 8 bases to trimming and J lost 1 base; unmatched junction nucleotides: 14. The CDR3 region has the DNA TGTGCCAGCCAAGATCGGAGGGAGGGGAGGTCCTACGAGCAGTACTTC. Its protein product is CASQDRREGRSYEQYF.

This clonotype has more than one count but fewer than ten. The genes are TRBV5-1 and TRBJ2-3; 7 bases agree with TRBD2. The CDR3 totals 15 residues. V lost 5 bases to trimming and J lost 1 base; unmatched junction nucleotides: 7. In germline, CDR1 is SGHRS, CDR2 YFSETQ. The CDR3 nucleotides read TGCGCCAGCAGACCGGGACTAAAACGCACAGATACGCAGTATTTT. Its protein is CASRPGLKRTDTQYF.

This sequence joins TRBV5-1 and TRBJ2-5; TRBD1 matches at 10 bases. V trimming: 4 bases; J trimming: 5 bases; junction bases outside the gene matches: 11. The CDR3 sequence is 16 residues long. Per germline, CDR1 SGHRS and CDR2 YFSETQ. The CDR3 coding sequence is TGCGCCAGCAGCCCCTCGGGACAGGGGTCCGCCGAGACCCAGTACTTC. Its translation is CASSPSGQGSAETQYF.

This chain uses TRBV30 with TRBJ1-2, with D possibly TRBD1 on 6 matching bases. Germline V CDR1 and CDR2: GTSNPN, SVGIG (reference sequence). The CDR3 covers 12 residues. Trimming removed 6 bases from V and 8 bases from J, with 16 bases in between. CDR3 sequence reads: CACQVDREGYTF. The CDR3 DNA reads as TGTGCCTGCCAAGTGGACAGAGAAGGCTACACCTTC.

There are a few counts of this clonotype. CDR3: CSGRGFSYEQYF. For the CDR3, the DNA is TGCAGTGGGCGGGGGTTCTCCTACGAGCAGTACTTC. V and J are TRBV20-1 and TRBJ2-7; 7 bases align to TRBD2. J was trimmed by 0 bases and V by 7 bases; bases with no gene match: 3. There are 12 residues in the CDR3. The V gene's germline CDR1 is DFQATT and CDR2 SNEGSKA (reference sequence).

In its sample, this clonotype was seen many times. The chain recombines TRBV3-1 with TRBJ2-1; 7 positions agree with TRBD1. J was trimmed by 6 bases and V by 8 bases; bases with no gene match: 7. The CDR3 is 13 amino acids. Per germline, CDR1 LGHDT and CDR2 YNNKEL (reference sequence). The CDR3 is CASSLRQGNEQFF. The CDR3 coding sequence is TGTGCCAGCTCACTCCGACAGGGCAATGAGCAGTTCTTC.

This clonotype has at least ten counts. The CDR3 protein is CASSALGFGTDTQYF. Here the CDR3 DNA reads TGTGCCAGCAGCGCCCTCGGGTTCGGCACAGATACGCAGTATTTT. V gene TRBV6-5 combines with J gene TRBJ2-3; no reliable D call. Germline assignment: CDR1 MNHEY and CDR2 SVGAGI. CDR3 size: 15 residues. V shed 6 bases and J shed 1 base, with 14 bases lying between them.

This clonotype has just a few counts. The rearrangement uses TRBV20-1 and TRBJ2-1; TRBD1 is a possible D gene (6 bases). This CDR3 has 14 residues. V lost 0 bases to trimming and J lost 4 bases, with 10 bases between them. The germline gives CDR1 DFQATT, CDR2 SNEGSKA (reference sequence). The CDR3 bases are TGCAGTGCTAGAGAGGGGGCCCATTACAATGAGCAGTTCTTC. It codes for CSAREGAHYNEQFF.

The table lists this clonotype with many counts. The CDR3 sequence is CSARWTAQETQYF. Written as DNA, the CDR3 is TGCAGTGCCCGCTGGACAGCCCAAGAGACCCAGTACTTC. This chain links TRBV20-1 with TRBJ2-5; D may be TRBD1 (6 bases). Between the trimmed V and J ends, which lost 6 bases and 1 base, there was a span of 12 bases. Germline V gene data show CDR1 as DFQATT and CDR2 as SNEGSKA (reference sequence). The CDR3 has 13 amino acids.

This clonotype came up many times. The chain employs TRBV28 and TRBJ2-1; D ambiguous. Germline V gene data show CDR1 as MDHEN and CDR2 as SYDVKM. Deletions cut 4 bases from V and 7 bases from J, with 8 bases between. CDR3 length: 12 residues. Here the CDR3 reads CASSSLVNEQFF. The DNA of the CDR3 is TGTGCCAGCAGTTCACTTGTTAATGAGCAGTTCTTC.

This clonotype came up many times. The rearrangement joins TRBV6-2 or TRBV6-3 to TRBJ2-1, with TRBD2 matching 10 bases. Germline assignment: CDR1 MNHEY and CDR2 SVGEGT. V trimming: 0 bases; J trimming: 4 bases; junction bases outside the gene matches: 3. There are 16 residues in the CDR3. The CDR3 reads CASSYSRAGGYNEQFF. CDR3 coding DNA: TGTGCCAGCAGTTACTCCAGAGCGGGGGGGTACAATGAGCAGTTCTTC.

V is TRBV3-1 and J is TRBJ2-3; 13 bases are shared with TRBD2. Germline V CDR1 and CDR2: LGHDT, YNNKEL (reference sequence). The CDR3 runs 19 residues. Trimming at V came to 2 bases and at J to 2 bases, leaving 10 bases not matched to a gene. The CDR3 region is CASSQRRGTSGTSTDTQYF. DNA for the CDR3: TGTGCCAGCAGCCAACGGCGGGGGACTAGCGGGACATCCACAGATACGCAGTATTTT.

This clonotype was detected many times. CDR3 sequence: CSARVEGTSSYEQYF. The CDR3 DNA follows: TGCAGTGCTAGAGTAGAAGGGACGTCATCGTACGAGCAGTACTTC. This chain joins TRBV20-1 and TRBJ2-7; D tentatively reads TRBD1 or TRBD2 (5 bases each). There are 15 residues in the CDR3. Germline V gene sequence: CDR1 DFQATT, CDR2 SNEGSKA (reference sequence). The ends were cut back, 1 base at V and 4 bases at J, with 17 bases in the middle.

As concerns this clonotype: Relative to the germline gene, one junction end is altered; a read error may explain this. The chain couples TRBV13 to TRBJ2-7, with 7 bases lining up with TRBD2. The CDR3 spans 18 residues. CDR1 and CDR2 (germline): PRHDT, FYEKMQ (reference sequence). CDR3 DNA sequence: TGTGCCAACAGCTTAAGTCGCGGGAGCCCGTCTAAAGGACACGAGCAGTACTTC. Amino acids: CANSLSRGSPSKGHEQYF.

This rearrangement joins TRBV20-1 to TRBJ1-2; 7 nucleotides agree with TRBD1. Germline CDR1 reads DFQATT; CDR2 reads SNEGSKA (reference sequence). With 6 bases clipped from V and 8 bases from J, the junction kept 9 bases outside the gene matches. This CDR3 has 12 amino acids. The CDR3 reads CSADPGGRGYTF. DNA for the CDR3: TGCAGTGCGGACCCAGGGGGACGGGGCTACACCTTC.

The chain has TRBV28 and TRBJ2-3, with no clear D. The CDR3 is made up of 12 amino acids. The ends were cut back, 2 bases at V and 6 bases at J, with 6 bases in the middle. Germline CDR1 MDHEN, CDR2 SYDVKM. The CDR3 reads CASSLKLDTQYF. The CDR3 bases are TGTGCCAGCAGTTTAAAGCTCGATACGCAGTATTTT.

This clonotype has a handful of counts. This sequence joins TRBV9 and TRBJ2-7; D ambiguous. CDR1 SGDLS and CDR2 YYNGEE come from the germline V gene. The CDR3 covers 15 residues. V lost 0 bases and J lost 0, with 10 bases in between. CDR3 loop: CASSVGSQSSYEQYF. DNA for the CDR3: TGTGCCAGCAGCGTAGGCAGTCAAAGCTCCTACGAGCAGTACTTC.

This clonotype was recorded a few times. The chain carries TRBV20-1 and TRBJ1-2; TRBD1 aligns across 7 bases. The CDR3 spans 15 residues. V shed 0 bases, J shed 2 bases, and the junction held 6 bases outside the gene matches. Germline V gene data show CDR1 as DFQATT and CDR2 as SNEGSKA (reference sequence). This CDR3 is CSARDRDRRNYGYTF. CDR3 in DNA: TGCAGTGCTAGAGACCGGGACAGACGAAACTATGGCTACACCTTC.

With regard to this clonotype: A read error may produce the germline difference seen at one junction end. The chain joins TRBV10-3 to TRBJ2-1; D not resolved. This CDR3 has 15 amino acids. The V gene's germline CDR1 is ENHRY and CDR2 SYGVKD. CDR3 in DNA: TGTGCCATCAGTGAGTCCCAGGCCTCCTGCAATGAGCAGTTCTTC. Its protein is CAISESQASCNEQFF.

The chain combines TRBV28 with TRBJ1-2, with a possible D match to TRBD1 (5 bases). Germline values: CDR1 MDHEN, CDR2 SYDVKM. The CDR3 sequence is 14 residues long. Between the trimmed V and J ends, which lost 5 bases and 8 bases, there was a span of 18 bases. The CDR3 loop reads CASSPPRDAGGYTF. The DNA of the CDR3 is TGTGCCAGCAGTCCTCCCCGGGACGCCGGGGGCTACACCTTC.

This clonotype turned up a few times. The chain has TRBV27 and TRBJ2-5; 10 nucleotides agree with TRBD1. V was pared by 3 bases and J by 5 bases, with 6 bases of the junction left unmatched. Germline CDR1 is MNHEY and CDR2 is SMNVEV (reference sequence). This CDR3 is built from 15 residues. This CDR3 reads CASSFGGQGYETQYF. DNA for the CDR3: TGTGCCAGCAGTTTCGGGGGACAGGGGTATGAGACCCAGTACTTC.

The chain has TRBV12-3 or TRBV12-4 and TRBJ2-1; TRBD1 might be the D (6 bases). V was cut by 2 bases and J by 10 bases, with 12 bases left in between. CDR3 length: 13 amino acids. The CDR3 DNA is TGTGCCAGCAGTTTACCGAACAGGGAGGAGCAGTTCTTC. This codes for CASSLPNREEQFF.

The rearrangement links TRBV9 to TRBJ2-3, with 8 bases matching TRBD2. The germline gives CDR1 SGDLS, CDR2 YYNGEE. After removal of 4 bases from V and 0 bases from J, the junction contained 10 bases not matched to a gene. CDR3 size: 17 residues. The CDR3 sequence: CASSPPPSGGSTDTQYF. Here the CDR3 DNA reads TGTGCCAGCAGCCCCCCTCCATCGGGGGGGAGCACAGATACGCAGTATTTT.